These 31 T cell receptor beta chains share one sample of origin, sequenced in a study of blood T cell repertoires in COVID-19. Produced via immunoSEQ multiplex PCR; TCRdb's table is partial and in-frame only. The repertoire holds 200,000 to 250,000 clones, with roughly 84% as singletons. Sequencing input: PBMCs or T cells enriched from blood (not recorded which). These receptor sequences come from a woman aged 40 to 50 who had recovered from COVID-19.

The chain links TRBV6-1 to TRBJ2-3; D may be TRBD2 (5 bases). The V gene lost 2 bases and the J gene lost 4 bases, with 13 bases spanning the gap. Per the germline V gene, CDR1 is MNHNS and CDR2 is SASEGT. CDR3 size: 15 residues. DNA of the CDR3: TGTGCCAGCAGTGAACGGACCCCCGGGGCAGATACGCAGTATTTT. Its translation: CASSERTPGADTQYF.

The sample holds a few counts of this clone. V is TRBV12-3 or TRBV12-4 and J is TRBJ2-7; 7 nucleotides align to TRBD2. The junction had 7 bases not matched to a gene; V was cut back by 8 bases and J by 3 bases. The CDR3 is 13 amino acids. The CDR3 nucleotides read TGTGCCAGCGGGACTACGAATTTCTACGAGCAGTACTTC. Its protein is CASGTTNFYEQYF.

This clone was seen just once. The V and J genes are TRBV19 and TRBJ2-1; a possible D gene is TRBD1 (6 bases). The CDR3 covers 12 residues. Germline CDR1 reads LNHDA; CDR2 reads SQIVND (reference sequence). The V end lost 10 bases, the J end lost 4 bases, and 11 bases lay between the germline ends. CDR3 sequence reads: CATGTFYNEQFF. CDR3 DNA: TGTGCCACTGGGACATTTTACAATGAGCAGTTCTTC.

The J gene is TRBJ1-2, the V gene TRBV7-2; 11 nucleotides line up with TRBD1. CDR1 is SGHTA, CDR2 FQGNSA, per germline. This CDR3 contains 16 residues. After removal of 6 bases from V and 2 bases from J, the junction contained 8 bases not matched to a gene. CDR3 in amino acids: CASSKDRGRTNYGYTF. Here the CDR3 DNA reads TGTGCCAGCAGTAAGGACAGGGGGCGGACAAACTATGGCTACACCTTC. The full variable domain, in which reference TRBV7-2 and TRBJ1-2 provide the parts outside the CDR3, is GAGVSQSPSNKVTEKGKDVELRCDPISGHTALYWYRQSLGQGLEFLIYFQGNSAPDKSGLPSDRFSAERTGGSVSTLTIQRTQQEDSAVYLCASSKDRGRTNYGYTFGSGTRLTVV.

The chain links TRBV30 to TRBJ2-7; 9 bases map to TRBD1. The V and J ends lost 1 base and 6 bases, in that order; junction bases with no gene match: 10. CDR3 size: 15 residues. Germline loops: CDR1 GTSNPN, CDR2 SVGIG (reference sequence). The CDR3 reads CAWSARQGVAAEQYV. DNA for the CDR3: TGTGCCTGGAGTGCCCGACAGGGGGTAGCTGCCGAGCAGTACGTC.

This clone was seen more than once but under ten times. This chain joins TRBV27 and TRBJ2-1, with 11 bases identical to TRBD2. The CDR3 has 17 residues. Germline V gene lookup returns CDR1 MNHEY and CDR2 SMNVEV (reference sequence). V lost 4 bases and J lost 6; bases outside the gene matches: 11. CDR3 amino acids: CASSSGTSGGGLNEQFF. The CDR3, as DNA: TGTGCCAGCAGTTCTGGGACTAGCGGAGGGGGACTCAATGAGCAGTTCTTC.

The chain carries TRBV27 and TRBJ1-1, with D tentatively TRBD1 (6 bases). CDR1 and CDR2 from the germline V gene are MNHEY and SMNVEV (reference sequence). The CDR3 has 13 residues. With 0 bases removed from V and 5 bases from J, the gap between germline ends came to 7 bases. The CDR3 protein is CASSLSTGTEAFF. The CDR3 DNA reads TGTGCCAGCAGTTTATCGACAGGAACTGAAGCTTTCTTT.

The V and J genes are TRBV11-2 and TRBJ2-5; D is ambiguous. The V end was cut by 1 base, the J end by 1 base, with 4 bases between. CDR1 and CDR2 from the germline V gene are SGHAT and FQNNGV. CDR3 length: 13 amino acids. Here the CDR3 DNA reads TGTGCCAGCAGCTTAGGGAGCCAAGAGACCCAGTACTTC. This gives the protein CASSLGSQETQYF.

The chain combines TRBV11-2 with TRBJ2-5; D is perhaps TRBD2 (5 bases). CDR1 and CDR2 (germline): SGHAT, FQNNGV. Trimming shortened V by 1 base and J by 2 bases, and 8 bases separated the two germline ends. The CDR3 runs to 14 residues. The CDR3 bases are TGTGCCAGCAGCTTAGGGCCGGGACAAGAGACCCAGTACTTC. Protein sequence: CASSLGPGQETQYF.

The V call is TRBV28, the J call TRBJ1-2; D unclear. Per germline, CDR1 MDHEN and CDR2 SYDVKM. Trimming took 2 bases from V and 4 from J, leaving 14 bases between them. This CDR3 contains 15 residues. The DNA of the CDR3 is TGTGCCAGCAGTTTAGTATTCGACGGCGGCTATGGCTACACCTTC. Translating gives CASSLVFDGGYGYTF.

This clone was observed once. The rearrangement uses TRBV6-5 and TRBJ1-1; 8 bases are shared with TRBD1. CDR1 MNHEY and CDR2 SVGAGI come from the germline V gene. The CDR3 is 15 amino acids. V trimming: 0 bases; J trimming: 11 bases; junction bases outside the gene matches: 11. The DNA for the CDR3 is TGTGCCAGCAGTTACTCGAAGGGCAGGGGGCGAGTGGCTTTCTTT. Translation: CASSYSKGRGRVAFF.

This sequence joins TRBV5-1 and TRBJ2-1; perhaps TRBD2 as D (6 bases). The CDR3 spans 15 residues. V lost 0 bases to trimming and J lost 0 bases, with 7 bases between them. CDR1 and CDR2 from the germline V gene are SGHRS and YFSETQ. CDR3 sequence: CASSLGGNSYNEQFF. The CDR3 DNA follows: TGCGCCAGCAGCTTGGGCGGGAACTCCTACAATGAGCAGTTCTTC.

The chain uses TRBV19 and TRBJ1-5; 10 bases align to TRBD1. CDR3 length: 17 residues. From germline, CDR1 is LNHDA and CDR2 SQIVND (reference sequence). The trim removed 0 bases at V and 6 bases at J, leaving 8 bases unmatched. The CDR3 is CASSIDRDRGHGQPQHF. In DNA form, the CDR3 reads TGTGCCAGTAGTATAGATCGCGACAGGGGGCACGGTCAGCCCCAGCATTTT.

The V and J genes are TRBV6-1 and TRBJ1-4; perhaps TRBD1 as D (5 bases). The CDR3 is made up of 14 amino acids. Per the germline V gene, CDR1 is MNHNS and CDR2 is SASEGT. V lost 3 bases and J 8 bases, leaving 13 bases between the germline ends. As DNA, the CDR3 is TGTGCCAGCAGTGAGGTGGCCGGGGGGGAAAAACTGTTTTTT. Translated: CASSEVAGGEKLFF.

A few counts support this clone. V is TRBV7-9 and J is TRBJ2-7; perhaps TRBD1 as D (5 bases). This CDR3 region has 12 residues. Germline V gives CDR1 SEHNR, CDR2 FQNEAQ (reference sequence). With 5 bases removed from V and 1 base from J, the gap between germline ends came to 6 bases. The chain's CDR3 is CASSPGSYEQYF. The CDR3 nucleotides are TGTGCCAGCAGCCCAGGGTCCTACGAGCAGTACTTC. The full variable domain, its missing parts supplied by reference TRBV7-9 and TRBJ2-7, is DTGVSQNPRHKITKRGQNVTFRCDPISEHNRLYWYRQTLGQGPEFLTYFQNEAQLEKSRLLSDRFSAERPKGSFSTLEIQRTEQGDSAMYLCASSPGSYEQYFGPGTRLTVT.

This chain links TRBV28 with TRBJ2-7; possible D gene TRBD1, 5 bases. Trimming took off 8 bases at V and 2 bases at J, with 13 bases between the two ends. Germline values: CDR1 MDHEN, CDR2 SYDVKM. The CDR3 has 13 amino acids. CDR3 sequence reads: CASGRTDTYEQYF. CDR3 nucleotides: TGTGCCAGCGGACGGACGGACACCTACGAGCAGTACTTC.

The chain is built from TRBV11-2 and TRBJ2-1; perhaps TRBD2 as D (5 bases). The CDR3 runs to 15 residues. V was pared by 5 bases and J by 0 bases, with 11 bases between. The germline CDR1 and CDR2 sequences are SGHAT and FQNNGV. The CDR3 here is CASSLPLGSYNEQFF. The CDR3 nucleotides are TGTGCCAGCAGCCTTCCACTAGGCTCCTACAATGAGCAGTTCTTC.

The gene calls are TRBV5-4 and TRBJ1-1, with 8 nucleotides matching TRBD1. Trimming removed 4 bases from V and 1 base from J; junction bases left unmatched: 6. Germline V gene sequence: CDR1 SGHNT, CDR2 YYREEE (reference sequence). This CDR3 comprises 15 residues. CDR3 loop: CASSLGQGANTEAFF. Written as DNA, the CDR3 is TGTGCCAGCAGCCTCGGACAGGGCGCGAACACTGAAGCTTTCTTT.

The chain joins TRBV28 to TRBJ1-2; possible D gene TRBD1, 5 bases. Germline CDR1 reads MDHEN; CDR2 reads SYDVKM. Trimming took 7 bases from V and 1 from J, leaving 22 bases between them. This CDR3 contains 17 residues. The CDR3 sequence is CASTPVGTAGFNYGYTF. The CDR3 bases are TGTGCCAGCACCCCCGTTGGTACGGCAGGGTTTAACTATGGCTACACCTTC.

The chain's CDR3 is CAWSLGQNEKLFF. Written as DNA, the CDR3 is TGTGCCTGGAGTCTGGGGCAAAATGAAAAACTGTTTTTT. This sequence joins TRBV30 and TRBJ1-4; TRBD1 might be the D (5 bases). The CDR3 totals 13 residues. V shed 2 bases and J shed 5 bases, with 9 bases lying between them. CDR1 GTSNPN and CDR2 SVGIG come from the germline V gene (reference sequence). The full variable domain, its missing parts supplied by reference TRBV30 and TRBJ1-4, is SQTIHQWPATLVQPVGSPLSLECTVEGTSNPNLYWYRQAAGRGLQLLFYSVGIGQISSEVPQNLSASRPQDRQFILSSKKLLLSDSGFYLCAWSLGQNEKLFFGSGTQLSVL.

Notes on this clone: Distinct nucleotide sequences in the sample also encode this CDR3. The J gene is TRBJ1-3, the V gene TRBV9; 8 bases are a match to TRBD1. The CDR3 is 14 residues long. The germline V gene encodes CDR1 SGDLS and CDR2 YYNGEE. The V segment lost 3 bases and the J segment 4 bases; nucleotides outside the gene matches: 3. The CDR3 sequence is CASSAGGGGNTIYF. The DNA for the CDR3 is TGTGCCAGCAGCGCAGGGGGCGGGGGAAACACCATATATTTT.

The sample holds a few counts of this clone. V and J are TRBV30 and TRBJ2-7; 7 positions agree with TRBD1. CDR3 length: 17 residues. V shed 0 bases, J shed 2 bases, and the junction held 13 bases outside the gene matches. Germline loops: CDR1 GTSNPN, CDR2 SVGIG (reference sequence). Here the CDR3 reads CAWSVHRSGTVTYEQYF. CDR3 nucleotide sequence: TGTGCCTGGAGTGTACACCGTTCCGGGACAGTCACCTACGAGCAGTACTTC.

The CDR3 DNA follows: TGCGCCAGCAGCCTCCAGGCGGGGAGCACTGAAGCTTTCTTT. Translating gives CASSLQAGSTEAFF. The V gene is TRBV5-1, the J gene TRBJ1-1; D call uncertain. Germline V gene sequence: CDR1 SGHRS, CDR2 YFSETQ. Between the trimmed V and J ends, which lost 4 bases and 4 bases, there was a span of 14 bases. CDR3 length: 14 amino acids.

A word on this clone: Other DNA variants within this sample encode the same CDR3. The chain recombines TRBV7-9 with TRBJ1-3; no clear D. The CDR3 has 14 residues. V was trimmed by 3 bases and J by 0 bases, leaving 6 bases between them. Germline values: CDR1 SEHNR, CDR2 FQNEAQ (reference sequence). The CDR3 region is CASSFLYSGNTIYF. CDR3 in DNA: TGTGCCAGCAGCTTTCTTTACTCTGGAAACACCATATATTTT.

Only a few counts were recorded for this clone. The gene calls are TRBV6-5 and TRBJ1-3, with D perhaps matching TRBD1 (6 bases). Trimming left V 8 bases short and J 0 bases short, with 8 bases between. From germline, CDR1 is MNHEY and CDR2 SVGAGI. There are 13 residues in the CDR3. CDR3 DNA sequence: TGTGCCAGCCTGGACAGCTCTGGAAACACCATATATTTT. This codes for CASLDSSGNTIYF.

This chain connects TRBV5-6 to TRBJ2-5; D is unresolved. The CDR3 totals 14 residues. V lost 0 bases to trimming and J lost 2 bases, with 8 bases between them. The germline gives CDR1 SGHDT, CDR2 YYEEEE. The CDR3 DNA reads TGTGCCAGCAGCTTGGTGGGCATTCAAGAGACCCAGTACTTC. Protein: CASSLVGIQETQYF.

The CDR3 loop is CASSLVSGNNEQFF. Written as DNA, the CDR3 is TGTGCCAGCAGCTTAGTATCCGGGAACAATGAGCAGTTCTTC. The chain is built from TRBV7-2 and TRBJ2-1; maybe TRBD2 (5 bases). From germline, CDR1 is SGHTA and CDR2 FQGNSA. There are 14 residues in the CDR3. The germline V and J ends were trimmed by 1 base and 5 bases, with 9 bases remaining between them.

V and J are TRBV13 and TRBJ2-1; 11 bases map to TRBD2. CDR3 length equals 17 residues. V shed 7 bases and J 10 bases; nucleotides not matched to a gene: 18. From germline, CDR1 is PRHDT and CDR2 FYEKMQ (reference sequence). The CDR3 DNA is TGTGCCAGCACCATGATGATAACTAGCGGGAGCGGCAAGGAGCAGTTCTTC. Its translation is CASTMMITSGSGKEQFF. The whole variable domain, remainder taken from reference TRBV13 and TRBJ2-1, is AAGVIQSPRHLIKEKRETATLKCYPIPRHDTVYWYQQGPGQDPQFLISFYEKMQSDKGSIPDRFSAQQFSDYHSELNMSSLELGDSALYFCASTMMITSGSGKEQFFGPGTRLTVL.

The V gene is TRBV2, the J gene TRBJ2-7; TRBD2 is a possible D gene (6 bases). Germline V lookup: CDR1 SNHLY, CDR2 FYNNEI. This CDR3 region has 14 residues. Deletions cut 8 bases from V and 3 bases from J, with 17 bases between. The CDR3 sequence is CASSFVGSDYEQYV. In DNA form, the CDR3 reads TGTGCCAGCTCTTTTGTCGGGAGTGACTACGAGCAGTACGTC.

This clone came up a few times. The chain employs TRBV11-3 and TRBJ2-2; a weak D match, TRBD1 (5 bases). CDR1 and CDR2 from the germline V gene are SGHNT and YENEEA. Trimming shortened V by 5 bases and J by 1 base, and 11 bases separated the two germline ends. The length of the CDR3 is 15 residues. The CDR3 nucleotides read TGTGCCAGCAGCCAGAGACAGTTGAACACCGGGGAGCTGTTTTTT. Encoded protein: CASSQRQLNTGELFF.

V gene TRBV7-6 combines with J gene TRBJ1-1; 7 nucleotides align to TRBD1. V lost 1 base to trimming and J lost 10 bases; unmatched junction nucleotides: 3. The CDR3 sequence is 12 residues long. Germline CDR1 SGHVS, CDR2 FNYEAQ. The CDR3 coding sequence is TGTGCCAGCAGCTTAGGGGGACAGAGAGCTTTCTTT. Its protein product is CASSLGGQRAFF.